A single sample gave rise to the 21 T cell receptor beta chains below, sequenced in a study of regulatory T cells in long-lasting Graves disease. Both iRepertoire HTBI primers and Arm-PCR of CDR3 regions were used to build the TCR beta libraries. TCRdb itself ran the multiplex PCR reads through MiXCR, one entry per CDR3 protein. The table records 250,000 or so distinct CDR3 sequences, 20% to 25% of them present only once. Noted time point: newly diagnosed GD, antithyroid drugs for less than 3 months. Researchers made the TCR library from RNA that was extracted from PBMCs. Specimen: peripheral blood mononuclear cells (PBMCs), collected at new diagnosis, from a patient treated with antithyroid drugs. The receptors stem from a female donor with Graves disease.

The J gene is TRBJ2-4, the V gene TRBV5-5; D is uncertain. The CDR3 runs to 12 residues. Germline CDR1 reads SGHKS; CDR2 reads YYEKEE (reference sequence). The V end was cut by 0 bases, the J end by 13 bases, with 11 bases between. CDR3 loop: CASSLVVNEQYF. In DNA, the CDR3 is TGTGCCAGCAGCTTGGTAGTCAATGAGCAGTACTTC. Supplemented by reference TRBV5-5 and TRBJ2-4, the full variable domain reads DAGVTQSPTHLIKTRGQQVTLRCSPISGHKSVSWYQQVLGQGPQFIFQYYEKEERGRGNFPDRFSARQFPNYSSELNVNALLLGDSALYLCASSLVVNEQYFGAGTRLSVL.

This clonotype was recorded at least ten times. This chain uses TRBV11-2 with TRBJ2-3, with 11 bases aligning to TRBD2. The V gene end was trimmed by 4 bases and the J gene end by 2 bases; junction bases not matched to a gene: 8. This CDR3 region has 17 residues. Germline-derived CDR1 and CDR2 are SGHAT and FQNNGV. The CDR3 region has the DNA TGTGCCAGCAGCTCAAGTACTAGCGGGAGCAACACAGATACGCAGTATTTT. Residues: CASSSSTSGSNTDTQYF.

The sample holds many counts of this clonotype. The chain couples TRBV3-1 to TRBJ1-1; no clear D. Germline CDR1 is LGHDT and CDR2 is YNNKEL (reference sequence). Trimming pared 5 bases from V and 1 base from J, leaving 8 bases between. CDR3 length: 13 residues. The CDR3 nucleotides read TGTGCCAGCAGCAAAGCGGAGAACACTGAAGCTTTCTTT. It translates to CASSKAENTEAFF. Based on the CDR3 plus reference TRBV3-1 and TRBJ1-1, the full variable domain is DTAVSQTPKYLVTQMGNDKSIKCEQNLGHDTMYWYKQDSKKFLKIMFSYNNKELIINETVPNRFSPKSPDKAHLNLHINSLELGDSAVYFCASSKAENTEAFFGQGTRLTVV.

Points on this clonotype: Given a much more abundant clone one base away, this may be a read error. The CDR3 end shows no conserved phenylalanine or tryptophan, and so a read error is likely. The gene calls are TRBV3-1 and TRBJ2-1; 8 nucleotides match TRBD1. The CDR3 consists of 18 residues. The germline V gene has CDR1 LGHDT and CDR2 YNNKEL (reference sequence). Germline trimming cut 0 bases from V and 8 bases from J; bases unmatched to any gene: 15. CDR3 residues: CASSQEREGAGGKHEQFL. CDR3 in DNA: TGTGCCAGCAGCCAAGAAAGGGAAGGGGCAGGGGGCAAGCATGAGCAGTTCCTC.

The chain carries TRBV7-9 and TRBJ1-3; perhaps TRBD1 as D (6 bases). Trimming pared 7 bases from V and 0 bases from J, leaving 10 bases between. The CDR3 extends over 14 amino acids. The germline CDR1 and CDR2 sequences are SEHNR and FQNEAQ (reference sequence). CDR3 sequence reads: CASTDSTSGNTIYF. The CDR3 coding sequence is TGTGCCAGCACGGACAGTACCTCTGGAAACACCATATATTTT.

This clonotype was recorded many times. This chain uses TRBV9 with TRBJ2-2; perhaps TRBD1 as D (6 bases). V gave up 4 bases and J gave up 8 bases, with 18 bases separating them. The germline V gene encodes CDR1 SGDLS and CDR2 YYNGEE. The CDR3 covers 15 residues. In DNA, the CDR3 is TGTGCCAGCAGCCCGCAAACAGGGTCGAATGGGGAGCTGTTTTTT. Protein: CASSPQTGSNGELFF.

This clonotype was detected ten times or more. The V gene is TRBV20-1, the J gene TRBJ1-2; 9 bases are a match to TRBD1. The CDR3 is 13 residues long. Germline V gives CDR1 DFQATT, CDR2 SNEGSKA (reference sequence). V gave up 6 bases and J gave up 3 bases; unmatched junction bases: 5. The CDR3 sequence: CSATGQGDYGYTF. DNA of the CDR3: TGCAGTGCAACGGGACAGGGCGACTATGGCTACACCTTC.

The table lists this clonotype with a few counts. The chain carries TRBV4-1 and TRBJ1-4; weak D call: TRBD1 (5 bases). The germline V gene has CDR1 MGHRA and CDR2 YSYEKL. V gave up 3 bases and J gave up 8 bases, with 16 bases separating them. This CDR3 is 15 amino acids long. This CDR3 is CASSQKGQGGEKLFF. CDR3 DNA: TGCGCCAGCAGCCAGAAGGGGCAGGGTGGGGAAAAACTGTTTTTT.

This clonotype was observed at least ten times. The chain joins TRBV7-9 to TRBJ2-5, with 8 bases lining up with TRBD2. J lost 4 bases, V lost 7 bases, and 8 bases had no gene match. Germline V gene data show CDR1 as SEHNR and CDR2 as FQNEAQ (reference sequence). This CDR3 has 14 residues. Here the CDR3 DNA reads TGTGCCAGCATATCAGACGGGAGGGGAGAGACCCAGTACTTC. As protein: CASISDGRGETQYF.

This clonotype was counted many times. The J gene is TRBJ1-2, the V gene TRBV30; TRBD1 is a possible D gene (5 bases). The CDR3 length is 15 residues. V was pared by 3 bases and J by 2 bases, with 16 bases between. Germline CDR1 reads GTSNPN; CDR2 reads SVGIG (reference sequence). This CDR3 is CAWRTPGRTNYGYTF. The CDR3 DNA reads as TGTGCCTGGAGGACCCCGGGACGGACGAACTATGGCTACACCTTC.

This clonotype was seen repeatedly, ten times or more. This rearrangement joins TRBV20-1 to TRBJ2-5, with TRBD2 identical over 12 bases. Unmatched junction bases numbered 8, after V lost 4 bases and J lost 5 bases. Germline V lookup: CDR1 DFQATT, CDR2 SNEGSKA (reference sequence). The CDR3 spans 15 residues. The CDR3 region is CSANRLAGAEETQYF. CDR3 nucleotide sequence: TGCAGTGCTAATAGACTAGCGGGAGCTGAGGAGACCCAGTACTTC.

Worth noting for this clonotype: This likely stems from a read error, as it lies one base from a far larger clone. The chain employs TRBV11-2 and TRBJ2-1; 9 bases are shared with TRBD2. The CDR3 consists of 15 residues. V lost 10 bases and J lost 15; bases outside the gene matches: 22. Germline-derived CDR1 and CDR2 are SGHAT and FQNNGV. The CDR3 DNA reads TGTGCCACCAGTGAGCGGACTGGCGGGAGGGCCAATCGGTTCTTC. Translated, it gives CATSERTGGRANRFF.

V is TRBV10-3 and J is TRBJ2-1; TRBD2 aligns across 9 bases. CDR3 length: 15 amino acids. With 8 bases clipped from V and 6 bases from J, the junction kept 11 bases outside the gene matches. CDR1 and CDR2 from the germline V gene are ENHRY and SYGVKD. The CDR3 is CAIARGGGRANEQFF. DNA for the CDR3: TGTGCCATCGCCCGCGGGGGCGGGAGGGCCAATGAGCAGTTCTTC.

In its sample, this clonotype was seen a few times. The CDR3, as DNA: TGTGCCAGCAGTGATACCCCTAGCGGACCATACAATGAGCAGTTCTTC. This codes for CASSDTPSGPYNEQFF. The J gene is TRBJ2-1, the V gene TRBV6-4; 7 bases align to TRBD2. V lost 3 bases to trimming and J lost 4 bases; unmatched junction nucleotides: 9. The CDR3 consists of 16 residues. Germline assignment: CDR1 MRHNA and CDR2 SNTAGT.

There are many counts of this clonotype. The genes are TRBV7-7 and TRBJ2-5; D uncertain. The CDR3 has 14 amino acids. CDR1 and CDR2 (germline): SSHAT, FNYEAQ (reference sequence). Trimming removed 5 bases at V and 2 bases at J, with 12 bases between. The CDR3 DNA is TGTGCCAGCAGCCTCCTGGGGTCTCAAGAGACCCAGTACTTC. It is translated as CASSLLGSQETQYF.

The sample holds a few counts of this clonotype. The junction differs from germline at one of its ends, possibly a read error. CDR3 protein: CASSFRRQEIQYF. DNA for the CDR3: TGTGCCAGCAGCTTTCGACGGCAAGAGATCCAGTACTTC. The rearrangement links TRBV7-3 to TRBJ2-5; D is undetermined. The CDR3 covers 13 residues. Germline lookup yields CDR1 SGHTA and CDR2 FQGTGA.

About this clonotype: Germline and junction disagree at one end, which may indicate a read error. The rearrangement links TRBV7-2 to TRBJ2-4; D not resolved. This CDR3 has 14 residues. Germline values: CDR1 SGHTA, CDR2 FQGNSA. The CDR3 reads CASGLGVKENIQYF. DNA for the CDR3: TGTGCCAGCGGCTTAGGTGTGAAGGAAAACATTCAGTACTTC. Based on the CDR3 plus reference TRBV7-2 and TRBJ2-4, the full variable domain is GAGVSQSPSNKVTEKGKDVELRCDPISGHTALYWYRQSLGQGLEFLIYFQGNSAPDKSGLPSDRFSAERTGGSVSTLTIQRTQQEDSAVYLCASGLGVKENIQYFGAGTRLSVL.

This clonotype was found many times. The chain couples TRBV28 to TRBJ2-6; 7 bases map to TRBD1. Germline lookup yields CDR1 MDHEN and CDR2 SYDVKM. The CDR3 covers 16 residues. The V gene end was trimmed by 5 bases and the J gene end by 4 bases; junction bases not matched to a gene: 8. CDR3 DNA: TGTGCCAGCAGTGAGACAGGGCTAACCGGGGCCAACGTCCTGACTTTC. Its translation is CASSETGLTGANVLTF.

This clonotype was recorded many times. The CDR3 DNA follows: TGTGCCAGCAGCTTAGCGGTTCCCAGCAGGAACGAGCAGTACTTC. This gives the protein CASSLAVPSRNEQYF. The J gene is TRBJ2-7, the V gene TRBV7-2; D is unresolved. Germline V gives CDR1 SGHTA, CDR2 FQGNSA. V was clipped by 0 bases and J by 5 bases, with 14 bases between them. The CDR3 extends over 15 amino acids.

The gene calls are TRBV10-1 and TRBJ1-6; maybe TRBD1 (6 bases). V was shortened by 11 bases and J by 18 bases, with 20 bases between the two germline ends. The CDR3 spans 11 residues. Germline CDR1 and CDR2: WNHNN and SYGVQD (reference sequence). The CDR3 loop reads CARPQTGGPHF. CDR3 bases: TGCGCCCGACCCCAAACGGGGGGCCCCCACTTT.

This clonotype was recorded many times. This chain links TRBV7-2 with TRBJ2-1; D is perhaps TRBD2 (6 bases). CDR3 length: 16 residues. V lost 0 bases, J lost 6 bases, and 15 bases lay in between. In germline, CDR1 is SGHTA, CDR2 FQGNSA. The CDR3 is CASSLAVGRGFNEQFF. CDR3 nucleotides: TGTGCCAGCAGCTTAGCCGTCGGGAGAGGGTTCAATGAGCAGTTCTTC. Full variable domain (missing parts from reference TRBV7-2 and TRBJ2-1): GAGVSQSPSNKVTEKGKDVELRCDPISGHTALYWYRQSLGQGLEFLIYFQGNSAPDKSGLPSDRFSAERTGGSVSTLTIQRTQQEDSAVYLCASSLAVGRGFNEQFFGPGTRLTVL.